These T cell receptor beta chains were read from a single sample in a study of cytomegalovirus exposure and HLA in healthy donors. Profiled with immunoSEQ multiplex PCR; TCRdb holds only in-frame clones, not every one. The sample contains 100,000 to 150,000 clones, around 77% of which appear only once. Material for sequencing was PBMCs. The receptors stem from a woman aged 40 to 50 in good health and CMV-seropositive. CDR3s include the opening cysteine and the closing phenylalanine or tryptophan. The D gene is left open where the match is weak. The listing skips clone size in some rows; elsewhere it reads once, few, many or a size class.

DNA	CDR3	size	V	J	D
TGCGCCAGCAGCTTGGGACAGGGGGTAGGAGATACGCAGTATTTT	CASSLGQGVGDTQYF	.	TRBV5-1	TRBJ2-3	TRBD1
TGCAGCGTTGAAGCACAGGGGTTCACTGAAGCTTTCTTT	CSVEAQGFTEAFF	.	TRBV29-1	TRBJ1-1	TRBD1
TGTGCCATCAAGTCGGACAGGGAGGATCAGCCCCAGCATTTT	CAIKSDREDQPQHF	.	TRBV10-3	TRBJ1-5	TRBD1
TGTGCCAGCAGTTTGGAGTGGACTGAAGCTTTCTTT	CASSLEWTEAFF	.	TRBV28	TRBJ1-1	.
TGTGCCAGCAGTCGACAGGGTGTATATGGCTACACCTTC	CASSRQGVYGYTF	.	TRBV5-4	TRBJ1-2	TRBD1
TGTGCCAGCAGTTCCAGAGGCTCTGGAAACACCATATATTTT	CASSSRGSGNTIYF	.	TRBV25-1	TRBJ1-3	.
TGTGCCAGCAGCTCCTCCGGACAGGGGAGCTCCTACGAGCAGTACTTC	CASSSSGQGSSYEQYF	.	TRBV7-9	TRBJ2-7	TRBD1
TGTGCCAGCAGCAGGGGGACGGACTCCTATGGCTACACCTTC	CASSRGTDSYGYTF	few	TRBV7-9	TRBJ1-2	.
TGCGCCAGCAGCCAAGGGACAGGGGAGTGGAACGAGCAGTACTTC	CASSQGTGEWNEQYF	once	TRBV4-1	TRBJ2-7	TRBD1
TGTGCCAGCAGCTATGATCGAGGCGAGGAGCAGTACTTC	CASSYDRGEEQYF	.	TRBV5-4	TRBJ2-7	.
TGTGCCAGCAGCCACGTAGCGGGAGGGCCTTACGAGCAGTACTTC	CASSHVAGGPYEQYF	.	TRBV7-2	TRBJ2-7	TRBD2
TGTGCCAGCAGCGGGCCCAGGGGGGATAGCACAGATACGCAGTATTTT	CASSGPRGDSTDTQYF	.	TRBV2	TRBJ2-3	.
TGTGCCAGCAGCCGGGACACCCTCTCTGGAAACACCATATATTTT	CASSRDTLSGNTIYF	.	TRBV7-9	TRBJ1-3	.
TGTGCCTGGAGTCCAGGACAGGTACGGAACCAGCCCCAGCATTTT	CAWSPGQVRNQPQHF	.	TRBV30	TRBJ1-5	TRBD1
TGTGCCAGCAGCGCCAACACAGGGGGCTCCAGGGCCCAGTACTTC	CASSANTGGSRAQYF	.	TRBV11-2	TRBJ2-5	TRBD1
TGTGCCAGCAACATTGAGGCAGGGTTGAACACTGAAGCTTTCTTT	CASNIEAGLNTEAFF	.	TRBV6-1	TRBJ1-1	.
TGTGCCAGCAGTGAAACCCAGGGGATTGGTGGCTACACCTTC	CASSETQGIGGYTF	.	TRBV6-1	TRBJ1-2	.
TGTGCCATAGGGGTAGCGGGAGTAGATACGCAGTATTTT	CAIGVAGVDTQYF	.	TRBV10-3	TRBJ2-3	TRBD2
TGTTCCAGCAGCCTGCTACCGGGACAGGGGGCTTCTGGGGCCAACGTCCTGACTTTC	CSSSLLPGQGASGANVLTF	.	TRBV7-9	TRBJ2-6	TRBD1
TGTGCCATCACCCCAGACGCGGCCCCCTACGAGCAGTACTTC	CAITPDAAPYEQYF	.	TRBV10-3	TRBJ2-7	.
TGTGCCAGCAGCTTCGGCGGACTAGCGGCCCTGAGGACCGGGGAGCTGTTTTTT	CASSFGGLAALRTGELFF	.	TRBV7-9	TRBJ2-2	TRBD2
TGTGCCAGCTCACCCAACCAGGGAACGAACACTGAAGCTTTCTTT	CASSPNQGTNTEAFF	.	TRBV18	TRBJ1-1	.
TGTGCCAGTACCTCAATAACAACAGGGGGGGGGACTGAAGCTTTCTTT	CASTSITTGGGTEAFF	.	TRBV28	TRBJ1-1	TRBD1
TGCGCCAGCAGGGGAGCGGGAGAGGGCACAGATACGCAGTATTTT	CASRGAGEGTDTQYF	.	TRBV5-1	TRBJ2-3	TRBD2
TGTGCCAGCAGCTTTTCGAGGGAGGGCCGGGGTGAGCAGTTCTTC	CASSFSREGRGEQFF	few	TRBV5-4	TRBJ2-1	TRBD2
TGCGCCAGCATCGCCACCGGGACTAGCGGCAATGAGCAGTTCTTC	CASIATGTSGNEQFF	few	TRBV10-2	TRBJ2-1	TRBD2
TGCGCCAGCAGCCGGCGTTCAGGGGGCACTGAAGCTTTCTTT	CASSRRSGGTEAFF	few	TRBV4-1	TRBJ1-1	TRBD1
TGTGCCAGTAGCCAGCAAGGGACAGGGGGCAGAAGCAATCAGCCCCAGCATTTT	CASSQQGTGGRSNQPQHF	.	TRBV19	TRBJ1-5	TRBD1
TGCGCCAGCAGCATTGATCCGGGCGGGTTTGGGAACACCATATATTTT	CASSIDPGGFGNTIYF	.	TRBV10-2	TRBJ1-3	.
TGTTCCAGCAGAGACGGAGGCCACGAGCAGTACTTC	CSSRDGGHEQYF	once	TRBV7-9	TRBJ2-7	.
TGTGCCAGCAGCTCAATGGGGGGACTAAGCGGGAGGGGAAATACGCAGTATTTT	CASSSMGGLSGRGNTQYF	.	TRBV7-9	TRBJ2-3	TRBD2
TGTGCCAGCAGCCGGGAGTATCCCCACGAGCAGTACTTC	CASSREYPHEQYF	.	TRBV27	TRBJ2-7	.
TGCGCCAGCAGCTTAATGGGACAGGGGGCCTATGGCTACACCTTC	CASSLMGQGAYGYTF	.	TRBV5-1	TRBJ1-2	TRBD1
TGTGCCAGCAGTTACTCAGGGGACGGGGAGCTGTTTTTT	CASSYSGDGELFF	once	TRBV6-5	TRBJ2-2	.
TGCGCCAGCAGCGACAGGGGGAACACCGGGGAGCTGTTTTTT	CASSDRGNTGELFF	.	TRBV4-1	TRBJ2-2	TRBD1
TGTGCCAGCAGTTACCCGAGGGACTACCTCGCTGAGCAGTTCTTC	CASSYPRDYLAEQFF	.	TRBV6-6	TRBJ2-1	TRBD2
TGTGCCAGCAGCTCCCTCGACAGGAATGAGTACGAGCAGTACTTC	CASSSLDRNEYEQYF	.	TRBV7-9	TRBJ2-7	.
TGTGCCAGCAGCTTACGCAGGGACCAAGAGACCCAGTACTTC	CASSLRRDQETQYF	.	TRBV11-3	TRBJ2-5	.
TGTGCCATCAGTCTGACAGGGGATCTACAAGAGACCCAGTACTTC	CAISLTGDLQETQYF	.	TRBV10-3	TRBJ2-5	TRBD1
TGTGCCAGCAGAACATCGAACTACGAGCAGTACTTC	CASRTSNYEQYF	few	TRBV28	TRBJ2-7	.
TGTGCCAGCAGTGAAGATCCGGGGACTGAAGCTTTCTTT	CASSEDPGTEAFF	.	TRBV2	TRBJ1-1	.
TGCGCCAGCAGCGAGTTGGCGGGTCAAGAGACCCAGTACTTC	CASSELAGQETQYF	.	TRBV5-1	TRBJ2-5	.